This T cell receptor beta chain was profiled in a study of cytomegalovirus exposure and HLA in healthy donors. The assay was immunoSEQ multiplex PCR, and TCRdb's table has in-frame clones only and misses some. The sample lists roughly 280,000 clones; around 86% were seen once. Findings and caveats of the study: The finding came from a later analysis; first-cohort TCR clusters tended to co-occur in the 90 to 150 validation repertoires. Three CMV-associated chains were confirmed in vitro to be specific for CMV antigens.

V was cut by 4 bases and J by 3 bases, with 17 bases left in between. This CDR3 has 15 amino acids. Germline V gene lookup returns CDR1 SGHDT and CDR2 YYEEEE. Note on this clone: Its matching antigen is unknown.

The chain is built from TRBV5-6 and TRBJ2-7, with D hard to call. Sample: PBMCs. The TCR sequence derives from a woman aged 18-29 years in good health and CMV-seronegative. CDR3 residues: CASSPRLGNRYEQYF. CDR3 nucleotides: TGTGCCAGCAGCCCGAGGCTAGGTAATCGCTACGAGCAGTACTTC.